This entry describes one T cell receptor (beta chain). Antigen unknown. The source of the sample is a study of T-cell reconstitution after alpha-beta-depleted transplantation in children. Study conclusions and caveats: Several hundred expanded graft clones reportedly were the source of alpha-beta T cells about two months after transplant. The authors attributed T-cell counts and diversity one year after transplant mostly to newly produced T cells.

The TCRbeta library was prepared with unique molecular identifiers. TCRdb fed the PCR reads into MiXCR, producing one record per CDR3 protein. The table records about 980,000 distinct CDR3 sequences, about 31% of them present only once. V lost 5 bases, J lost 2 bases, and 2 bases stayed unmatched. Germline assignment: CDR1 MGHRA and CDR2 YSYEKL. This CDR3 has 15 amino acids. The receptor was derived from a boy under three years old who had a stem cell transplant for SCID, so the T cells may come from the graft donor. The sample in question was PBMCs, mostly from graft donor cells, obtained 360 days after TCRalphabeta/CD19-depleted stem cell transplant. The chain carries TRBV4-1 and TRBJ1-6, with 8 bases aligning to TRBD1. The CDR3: CASSLDRAYNSPLHF. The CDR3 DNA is TGCGCCAGCAGCTTGGACAGGGCCTATAATTCACCCCTCCACTTT.